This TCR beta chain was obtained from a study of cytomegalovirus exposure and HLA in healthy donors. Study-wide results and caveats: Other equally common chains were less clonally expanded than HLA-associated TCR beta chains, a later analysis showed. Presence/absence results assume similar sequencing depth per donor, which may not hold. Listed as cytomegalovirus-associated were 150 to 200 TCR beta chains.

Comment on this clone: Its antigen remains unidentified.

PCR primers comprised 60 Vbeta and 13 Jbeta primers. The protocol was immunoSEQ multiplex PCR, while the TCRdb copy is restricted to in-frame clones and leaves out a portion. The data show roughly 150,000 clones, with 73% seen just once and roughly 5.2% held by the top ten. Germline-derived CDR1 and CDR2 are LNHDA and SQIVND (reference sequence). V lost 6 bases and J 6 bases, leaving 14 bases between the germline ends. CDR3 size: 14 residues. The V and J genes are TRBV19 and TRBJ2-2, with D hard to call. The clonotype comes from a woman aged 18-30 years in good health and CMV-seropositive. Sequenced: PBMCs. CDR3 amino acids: CASSAVRQSGELFF. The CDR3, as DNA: TGTGCCAGTAGCGCGGTACGCCAGTCCGGGGAGCTGTTTTTT.